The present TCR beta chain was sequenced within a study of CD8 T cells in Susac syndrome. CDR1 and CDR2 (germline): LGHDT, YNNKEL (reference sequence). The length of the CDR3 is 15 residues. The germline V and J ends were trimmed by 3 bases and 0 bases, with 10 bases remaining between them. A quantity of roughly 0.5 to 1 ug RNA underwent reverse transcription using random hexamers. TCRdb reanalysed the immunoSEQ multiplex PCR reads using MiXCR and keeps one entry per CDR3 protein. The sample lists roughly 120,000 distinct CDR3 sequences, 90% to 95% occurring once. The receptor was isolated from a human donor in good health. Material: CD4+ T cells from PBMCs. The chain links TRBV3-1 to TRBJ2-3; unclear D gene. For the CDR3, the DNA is TGTGCCAGCAGCCACCCAACGGTTAGCACAGATACGCAGTATTTT. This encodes CASSHPTVSTDTQYF.